This T cell receptor (beta chain) appears in the sequencing data of a study of blood T cell repertoires in COVID-19. Study details: Sites across the United States, Italy and Spain contributed samples from acute and convalescent COVID-19. T cells, B-cell-depleted T cells, or PBMCs supplied cDNA or gDNA.

In the source study's methods: Estimation of nucleated cell counts relied on the amplification of reference gene primers. Libraries were prepared by immunoSEQ multiplex PCR; TCRdb keeps only in-frame clonotypes and omits some of them. That table gives V, J and clone size, and the DNA gave D and trimming. The data show roughly 220,000 clones, 75% to 90% seen once. Sample: peripheral blood. The clonotype comes from a young man who had recovered from COVID-19.

The CDR3 DNA is TGTGCCAGCAGCAAAAGTTGCCTAGACAGTTACACCAATGAGCAGTTCTTC. Encoded protein: CASSKSCLDSYTNEQFF. The gene calls are TRBV21-1 and TRBJ2-1; no DNA check was done on the table's D call, TRBD1. TRBV21-1 is described as a pseudogene. CDR3 length equals 17 residues.